This T cell receptor beta chain was captured in a study of cytomegalovirus exposure and HLA in healthy donors (dated by TCRdb to the late 2010s). Context from the whole study: An earlier analysis of roughly 500 of the donors reported about 290 Gb of sequence data and some 120 million unique TCR beta sequences from about 179 million T cells. HLA typing included class I and class II loci at four-digit resolution. Genome-wide SNP genotypes for about 65% of the 666 donors were used in a later genetic analysis, which treated that subset as a discovery cohort. The study combined high-throughput TCR immunosequencing, statistical association of individual TCRs with disease status, and machine learning to predict cytomegalovirus infection status. In the later analysis, no new phenotypic data were used to find candidate immune exposures; instead, reliance was placed on TCR beta sequences and their occurrence across donors. An earlier analysis of some 500 of the donors used high-throughput TCR beta sequencing to judge whether each TCR beta V gene segment behaved as functional or pseudogenic. Roughly 300 gigabases of sequencing data and tens of millions of unique TCR sequences were included in an early release covering about 700 HLA-typed donors. About five DR-DQ haplotypes were treated as single units for association and clustering because of strong linkage in the cohort. Alongside the repertoire data, information on donor age, sex, ethnicity and CMV serostatus was compiled. Along with the roughly 700-subject first cohort, a separate validation cohort of around 110 different subjects was used. The study used immunosequencing to profile the T cell repertoires of some 600 subjects and linked those repertoires to cytomegalovirus serostatus. Among almost 400 genotyped donors of the cohort, an average of about 240,000 unique TCR beta nucleotide sequences were sequenced per donor, about a sixth of them non-productive. A later analysis re-analyzed previously published TCR beta repertoires from several hundred donors and added high-resolution HLA genotyping to study TCR occurrence patterns. Of the approximately 400 genotyped donors, 81% were placed in the genetic ancestry cluster associated with self-reported Caucasian donors. The aim of the study was to test whether cataloging public T cell receptors could identify signatures of past pathogen exposure. Every repertoire in the discovery cohort had been generated on one and the same sequencing platform. Typing coverage differed by locus: A, B, C, DRB1 and DQB1 were typed in about 629-640 donors, DQA1 in 522, DPA1 in approximately 600, and DPB1 in 472. The full study reports these points: A later analysis found that most CMV-associated TCR beta chains appeared HLA-restricted, with HLA associations seemingly driven largely by CMV exposure. A later analysis reported that several top co-occurrence clusters appeared linked to parvovirus B19, influenza, CMV and Epstein-Barr virus. Immune exposure information for the cohort was limited to CMV serostatus. A few of the identified cytomegalovirus-associated TCR beta chains were confirmed in vitro to be specific for cytomegalovirus antigens. In a later genetic analysis, a missense DCLRE1C variant was associated with V-gene and J-gene trimming of TCR beta chains, and the association was replicated in an independent cohort. Linkage disequilibrium might explain the correlated functional status among segregating V segments, but an unknown experimental factor could not be ruled out. A further reported finding was that TCR beta sequences accurately predicted the HLA-A and HLA-B alleles for most subjects in the first cohort. The 87-base-pair reads could not distinguish some IMGT-functional V segments, including TRBV6-2 and TRBV6-3, so those segments were excluded. It was suggested by the authors that the approach could potentially be generalized to other disease states and immunological phenotypes. In this cohort, only TCR beta chains were sequenced, and detectable features were limited by the absence of alpha or paired-chain data. A cluster of highly shared sequence variants was judged likely to be a technical artifact of the sequencing pipeline. Most TCR sequences were seen in very few donors, while some public TCRs were found in many individuals. When HLA alleles, especially DR and DQ, strongly co-occurred, attributing TCR associations to individual alleles was difficult. In a later analysis, HLA-associated TCR beta chains showed more clonal expansion and lower generation probabilities than non-associated chains that were equally common. Because some donors lacked HLA typing at each locus, the association tests relied only on the typed subset. Roughly uniform sequencing depth across donors was assumed in presence/absence analyses, although this assumption may not hold. At a false discovery rate of 0.05, a later analysis linked under 20,000 TCR beta sequences to specific HLA alleles. The study listed 150 to 200 TCR beta chains as associated with cytomegalovirus. The classifier was reported to diagnose cytomegalovirus status with high specificity and sensitivity in both the original and validation cohorts. In a later analysis, TCR association rates were found to vary across HLA loci, with the most associated TCRs seen for DRB1 alleles and the fewest for HLA-C alleles. In an earlier analysis of about 540 of the donors, most TCR beta V segments were observed in productive rearrangements about 90% or about 30% of the time, broadly matching IMGT annotations. Because counts were too low, some 17 rarely observed V segments, including chromosome 9 orphons, were excluded from the earlier analysis of 587 of the donors. In a later genetic analysis, fewer N-insertions in productive TCRs were reported among donors in an Asian-associated ancestry cluster than the roughly 670-donor mean.

For CDR1 and CDR2, the germline V gene (reference sequence) lists SEHNR and FQNEAQ. Including cysteine and phenylalanine, the CDR3 has 15 amino acids. The sequence is cut down to CDR3 DNA, 45 bases in frame from base 1. Trimming removed 5 bases from V and 7 bases from J; the gene matches leave 8 bases unexplained. Library method: the immunoSEQ multiplex PCR assay. The multiplex PCR relied on a mix of 60 forward primers for TCR Vbeta segments and 13 reverse primers for TCR Jbeta segments. Amplification of the CDR3 region of rearranged TCR beta genes was performed with a multiplex PCR assay on genomic DNA. The amplified TCR beta libraries were sequenced on the Illumina HiSeq System as 87-base-pair reads. Processing in the source paper ran as follows. Across the 500 to 850 repertoires, a later analysis counted some 81 million unique TCR beta chains, around 10 million of which were shared by at least two donors. To remove PCR and sequencing errors, raw reads were error-corrected and collapsed into unique sequences using a nearest-neighbor algorithm that merged closely related sequences. V, D and J gene segments were assigned by aligning CDR3 sequences to IMGT reference sequences. For a sequence to be retained, a match of at least six nucleotides was required to both a V gene segment and a J gene segment. A rearrangement was called productive if the CDR3 had no stop codons and remained in frame with V and J, and every other rearrangement was called non-productive. CDR3 was defined by IMGT convention, running from the second conserved V-encoded cysteine to the conserved J-encoded phenylalanine. Sequences without an unambiguous match to a single V gene segment were excluded from the earlier analysis of approximately 560 of the donors. An earlier analysis of just under 600 of the donors called V segments functional above 56.7% productive rearrangements and segregating when the between-donor standard deviation exceeded 5%. A statistical classification framework was developed to diagnose cytomegalovirus status using the catalog of TCR beta chain sequences. V and J gene assignment, in a later analysis, came from comparing TCR nucleotide sequences with IMGT/GENE-DB human TR gene sequences. In a later analysis, CDR3 sequences and most-parsimonious VDJ recombination scenarios were assigned using the TCRdist pipeline. In a later analysis, each TCR beta chain was defined by its CDR3 amino acid sequence together with its V-gene family, and reads without a unique V-gene family were excluded. A later analysis removed several hundred highly shared, low-generation-probability nucleotide sequences to deal with suspected cross-contamination and a sequencing artifact. A later analysis calculated a clonal expansion index for each public chain from normalized within-repertoire ranks of inferred template counts. In a later analysis, generation probabilities were computed using a VDJ recombination model fitted to out-of-frame rearrangements, and the results were checked against IGoR. In a later analysis, hypergeometric tests were used to score TCR-TCR, TCR-HLA and TCR-CMV co-occurrence, with a repertoire-size bias correction applied to TCR pairs. To estimate false discovery rates, a later analysis permuted the HLA or CMV assignments 20 times. A later analysis grouped co-occurring TCRs with DBSCAN, adding TCRdist sequence similarity when clustering within HLA-allele-positive subsets. Repertoires with fewer than 30,000 or more than 120,000 public chains, plus five repertoires with anomalous nucleotide sharing, were excluded from co-occurrence clustering. In TCRdb, the immuneACCESS table is reduced to in-frame sequences with V and J assigned. These tables do not hold every clone; where another copy was compared, an unresolved V gene accounts for under half, and the others remain unexplained. Clone size and the V and J calls come from that table; the DNA yielded D and trimming. The sample records tens of thousands of clones, 60% to 70% of which are singletons. Of the sample, roughly 7.2% is held by the ten largest clones.

Notes on this clone: The antigen it recognizes is unknown. No much larger clone is present one base from it, and per-base qualities are unavailable.

The cohort consisted of 600 or so healthy bone marrow donors. At the time of sampling, all cohort members were nominally healthy, though unrecorded immune exposures were likely present. The donor tested CMV seropositive and was one of the 289 seropositive cohort members. A peripheral blood sample was provided by each donor, and peripheral blood mononuclear cells were used for TCR beta sequencing. Genomic DNA was extracted from the blood cell samples with the Qiagen DNeasy Blood Extraction Kit. The V and J genes are TRBV7-9 and TRBJ1-6; TRBD1 matches 7 bases in the middle. The sequence was collected from a middle-aged man in good health and CMV-seropositive. The specimen sequenced was PBMCs. The sequenced DNA is TGTGCCAGCAGCCCTGGACAGGCGGTAAATTCACCCCTCCACTTT. Its translation is CASSPGQAVNSPLHF.